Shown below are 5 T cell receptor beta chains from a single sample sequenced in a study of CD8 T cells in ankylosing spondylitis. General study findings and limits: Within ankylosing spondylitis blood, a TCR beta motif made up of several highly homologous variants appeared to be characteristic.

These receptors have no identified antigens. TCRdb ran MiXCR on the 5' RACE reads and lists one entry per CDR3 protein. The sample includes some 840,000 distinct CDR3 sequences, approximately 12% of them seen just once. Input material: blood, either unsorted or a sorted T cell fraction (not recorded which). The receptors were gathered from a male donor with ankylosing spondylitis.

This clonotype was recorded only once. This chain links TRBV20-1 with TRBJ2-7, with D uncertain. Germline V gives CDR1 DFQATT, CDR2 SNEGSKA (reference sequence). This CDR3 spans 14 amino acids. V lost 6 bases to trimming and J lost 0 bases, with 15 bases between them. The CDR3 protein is CSANLYLGSYEQYF. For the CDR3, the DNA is TGCAGTGCCAACCTTTACTTGGGCTCCTACGAGCAGTACTTC.

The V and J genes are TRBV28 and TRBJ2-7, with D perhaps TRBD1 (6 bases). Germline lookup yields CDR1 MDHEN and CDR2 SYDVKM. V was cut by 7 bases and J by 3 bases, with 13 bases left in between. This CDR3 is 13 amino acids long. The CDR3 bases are TGTGCCAGCAACCTAGGACAGAACTACGAGCAGTACTTC. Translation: CASNLGQNYEQYF.

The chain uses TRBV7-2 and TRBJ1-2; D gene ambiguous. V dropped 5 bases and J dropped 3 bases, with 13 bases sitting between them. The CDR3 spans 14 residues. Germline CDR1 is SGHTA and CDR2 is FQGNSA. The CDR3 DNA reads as TGTGCCAGCAGCCTCAGATTGAGTTACTATGGCTACACCTTC. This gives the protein CASSLRLSYYGYTF.

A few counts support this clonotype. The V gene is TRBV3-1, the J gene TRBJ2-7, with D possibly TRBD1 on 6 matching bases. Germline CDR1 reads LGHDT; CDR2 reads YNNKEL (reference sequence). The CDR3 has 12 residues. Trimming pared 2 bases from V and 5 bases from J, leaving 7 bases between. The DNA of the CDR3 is TGTGCCAGCAGCCAAAGGGGGAACGAGCAGTACTTC. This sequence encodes CASSQRGNEQYF.

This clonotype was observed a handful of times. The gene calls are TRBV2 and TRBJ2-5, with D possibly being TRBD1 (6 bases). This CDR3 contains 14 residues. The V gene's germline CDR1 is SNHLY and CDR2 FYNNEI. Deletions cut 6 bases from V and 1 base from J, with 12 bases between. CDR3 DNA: TGTGCCAGCAGGGCACGGACAGTCCAAGAGACCCAGTACTTC. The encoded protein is CASRARTVQETQYF.